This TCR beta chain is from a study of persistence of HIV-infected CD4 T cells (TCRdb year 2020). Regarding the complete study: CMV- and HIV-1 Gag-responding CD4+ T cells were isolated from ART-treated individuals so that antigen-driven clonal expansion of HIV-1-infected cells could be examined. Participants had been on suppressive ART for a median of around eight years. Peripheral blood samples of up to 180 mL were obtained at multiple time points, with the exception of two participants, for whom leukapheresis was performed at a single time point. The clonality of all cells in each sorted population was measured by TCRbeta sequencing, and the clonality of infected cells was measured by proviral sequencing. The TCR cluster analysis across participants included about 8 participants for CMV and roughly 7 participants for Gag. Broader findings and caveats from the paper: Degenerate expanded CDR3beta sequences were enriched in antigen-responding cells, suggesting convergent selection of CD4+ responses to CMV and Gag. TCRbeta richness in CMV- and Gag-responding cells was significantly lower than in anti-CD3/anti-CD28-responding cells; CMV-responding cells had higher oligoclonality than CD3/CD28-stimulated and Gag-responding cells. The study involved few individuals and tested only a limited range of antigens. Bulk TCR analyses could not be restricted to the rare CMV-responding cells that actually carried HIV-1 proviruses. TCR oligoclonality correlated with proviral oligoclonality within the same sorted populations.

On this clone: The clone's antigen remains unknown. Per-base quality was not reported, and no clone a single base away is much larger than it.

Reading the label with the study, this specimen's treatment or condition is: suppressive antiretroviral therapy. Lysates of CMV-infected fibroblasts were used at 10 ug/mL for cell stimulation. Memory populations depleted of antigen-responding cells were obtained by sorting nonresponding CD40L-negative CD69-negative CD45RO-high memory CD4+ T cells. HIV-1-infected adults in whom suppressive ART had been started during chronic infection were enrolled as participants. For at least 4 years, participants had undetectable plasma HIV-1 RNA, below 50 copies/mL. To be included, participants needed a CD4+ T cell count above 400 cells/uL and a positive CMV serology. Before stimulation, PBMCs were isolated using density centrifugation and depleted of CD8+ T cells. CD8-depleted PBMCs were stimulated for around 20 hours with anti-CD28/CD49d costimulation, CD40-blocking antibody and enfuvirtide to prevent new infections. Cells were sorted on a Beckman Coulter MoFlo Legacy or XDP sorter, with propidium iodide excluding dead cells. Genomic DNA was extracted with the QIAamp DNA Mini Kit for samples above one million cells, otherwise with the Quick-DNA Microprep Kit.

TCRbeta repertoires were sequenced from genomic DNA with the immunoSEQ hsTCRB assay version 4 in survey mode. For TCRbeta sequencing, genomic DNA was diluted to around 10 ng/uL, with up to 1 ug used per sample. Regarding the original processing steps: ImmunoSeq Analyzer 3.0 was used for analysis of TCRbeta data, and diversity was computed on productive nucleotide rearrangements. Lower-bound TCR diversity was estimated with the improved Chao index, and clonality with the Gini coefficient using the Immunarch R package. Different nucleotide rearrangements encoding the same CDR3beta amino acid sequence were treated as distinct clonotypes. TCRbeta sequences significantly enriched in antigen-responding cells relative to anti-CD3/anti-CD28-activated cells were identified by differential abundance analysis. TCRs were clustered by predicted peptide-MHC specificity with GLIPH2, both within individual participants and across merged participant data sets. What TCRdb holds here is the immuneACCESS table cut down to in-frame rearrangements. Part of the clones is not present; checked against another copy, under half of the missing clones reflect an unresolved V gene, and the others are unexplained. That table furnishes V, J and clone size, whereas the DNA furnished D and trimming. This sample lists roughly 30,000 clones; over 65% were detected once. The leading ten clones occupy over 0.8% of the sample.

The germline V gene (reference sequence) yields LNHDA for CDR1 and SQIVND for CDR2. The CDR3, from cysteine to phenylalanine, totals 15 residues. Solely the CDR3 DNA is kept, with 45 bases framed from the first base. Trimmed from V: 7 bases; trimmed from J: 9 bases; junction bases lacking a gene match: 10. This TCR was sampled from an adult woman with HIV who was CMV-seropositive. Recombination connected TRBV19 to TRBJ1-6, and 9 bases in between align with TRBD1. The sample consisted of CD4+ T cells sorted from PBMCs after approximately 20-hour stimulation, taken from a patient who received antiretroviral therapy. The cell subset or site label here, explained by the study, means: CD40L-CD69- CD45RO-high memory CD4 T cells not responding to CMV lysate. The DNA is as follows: TGTGCCAGTACATCCGGGACAGGGCTTCGTTCACCCCTCCACTTT. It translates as CASTSGTGLRSPLHF.